This is a list of T cell receptor beta chains from one sample in a study of cytomegalovirus exposure and HLA in healthy donors. The data were produced by immunoSEQ multiplex PCR, yet TCRdb's version contains in-frame clones alone and is incomplete. The sample has roughly 150,000 clones; around 90% are singletons. Specimen: PBMCs. The receptors stem from a woman under 30 in good health and CMV-seropositive. Each CDR3 is given with its conserved first and last residue.

>TRBJ2-5|TRBV2
CASSLVTGEETQYF
>TRBJ2-7|TRBV6-5
CASSYGRVGEQYF
>TRBJ2-4|TRBV28
CASSLPQGSKNIQYF
>TRBJ2-7|TRBV7-3
CASSSTGGEQYF
>TRBJ1-3|TRBV18
CASSPQQGSSGNTIYF
>TRBJ2-1|TRBV9
CASSVVGGTNEQFF
>TRBJ2-2|TRBV19
CASRGAGELFF
>TRBJ1-1|TRBV29-1
CSVGYLRAEAFF
>TRBJ2-1|TRBV9
CASSAGAGGSGGYNEQFF
>TRBJ2-1|TRBV18
CASSPESRNSEQFF
>TRBJ2-3|TRBV27
CASSLMASTDTQYF
>TRBJ2-3|TRBV30
CAWSPVADTQYF
>TRBJ1-1|TRBV5-1
CASSVTGYNTEAFF
>TRBJ1-2|TRBV5-5
CASSTSGTPPGIYGYTF
>TRBJ2-1|TRBV29-1
CSVVPWDRGNNEQFF
>TRBJ1-1|TRBV4-2
CASSHEGGQGANTEAFF
>TRBJ2-5|TRBV5-1
CASSRRLAGAGGEETQYF
>TRBJ2-1|TRBV19
CASSIRTEQFF
>TRBJ2-7|TRBV9
CASSVGRGGFGGFSSEQYF
>TRBJ1-1|TRBV25-1
CASSEYNAGRSEAFF
>TRBJ2-5|TRBV5-1
CASSLGRETQYF
>TRBJ2-1|TRBV5-1
CASSWTTGGNNEQFF
>TRBJ2-7|TRBV6-1
CASSLGTRQHYEQYF
>TRBJ2-5|TRBV5-4
CASSEEGVLETQYF
>TRBJ2-3|TRBV18
CASSPPTGGDVKDTQYF
>TRBJ2-1|TRBV18
CASSPMSGDEQFF